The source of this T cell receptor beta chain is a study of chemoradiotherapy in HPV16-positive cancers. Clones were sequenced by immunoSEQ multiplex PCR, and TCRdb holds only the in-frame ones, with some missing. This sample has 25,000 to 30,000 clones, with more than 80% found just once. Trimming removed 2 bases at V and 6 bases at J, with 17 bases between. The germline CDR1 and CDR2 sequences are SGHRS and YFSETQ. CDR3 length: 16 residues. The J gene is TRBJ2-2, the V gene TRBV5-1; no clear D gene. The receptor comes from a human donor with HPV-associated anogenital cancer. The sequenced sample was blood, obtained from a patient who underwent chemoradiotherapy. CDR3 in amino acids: CASSFPLPTHPGELFF. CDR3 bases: TGCGCCAGCAGCTTCCCTCTCCCGACTCATCCCGGGGAGCTGTTTTTT.